The rows below give T cell receptor beta chains drawn from one sample of a study of blood T cell repertoires in COVID-19. TCRdb's table, derived via immunoSEQ multiplex PCR, lists solely in-frame clones and lacks some. Of about 280,000 clones listed, around 85% are singletons. Sequencing input: peripheral blood. Receptors originate from a man over 45 with active or convalescent COVID-19. The CDR3 runs from the conserved cysteine through the conserved F or W. A D gene is named only where the DNA matches it firmly. Rows give clone size only sometimes, using once, few, many, or a class for an expanded clone.

abundance	d_gene	v_gene	j_gene	CDR3aa	CDR3nt
once	-	TRBV18	TRBJ2-1	CASSPRLLPDNEQFF	TGTGCCAGCTCACCACGGCTACTACCAGACAATGAGCAGTTCTTC
-	-	TRBV7-2	TRBJ2-1	CASSLQGPNEQFF	TGTGCCAGCAGCTTGCAGGGCCCCAATGAGCAGTTCTTC
-	-	TRBV5-1	TRBJ2-2	CASSLYPIGGGQNTGELFF	TGCGCCAGCAGCTTATACCCCATAGGCGGGGGCCAAAACACCGGGGAGCTGTTTTTT
-	-	TRBV15	TRBJ1-6	CATSRDRDSYNSPLHF	TGTGCCACCAGCAGAGACCGAGACTCCTATAATTCACCCCTCCACTTT
-	TRBD1	TRBV19	TRBJ2-7	CASSISGQRYYEQYF	TGTGCCAGTAGTATATCGGGACAGAGATACTACGAGCAGTACTTC
-	-	TRBV6-1	TRBJ2-6	CASSDQVRVPGANVLTF	TGTGCCAGCAGTGACCAGGTCAGGGTCCCTGGGGCCAACGTCCTGACTTTC
-	-	TRBV7-3	TRBJ2-3	CASSPGTSTDTQYF	TGTGCCAGCAGCCCCGGGACTAGCACAGATACGCAGTATTTT
-	-	TRBV7-2	TRBJ1-5	CASSSYPGHNQPQHF	TGTGCCAGCAGCTCTTATCCGGGACACAATCAGCCCCAGCATTTT
few	-	TRBV6-5	TRBJ2-4	CASSYDRKNIQYF	TGTGCCAGCAGTTACGACAGGAAAAACATTCAGTACTTC
-	TRBD2	TRBV6-5	TRBJ2-1	CASRMASGTYEQFF	TGTGCCAGCAGAATGGCTAGCGGGACCTATGAGCAGTTCTTC
-	-	TRBV3-1/TRBV3-2	TRBJ1-2	CASSPNGVNGYTF	TGTGCCAGCAGCCCGAATGGAGTTAATGGCTACACCTTC
-	TRBD1	TRBV7-2	TRBJ1-2	CASSARDSSSFGGYTF	TGTGCCAGCAGCGCCCGGGACAGCTCGTCGTTTGGTGGCTACACCTTC
once	TRBD2	TRBV4-1	TRBJ2-1	CASSLNVGGGSYNEQFF	TGCGCCAGCAGCCTCAACGTTGGGGGGGGTTCCTACAATGAGCAGTTCTTC
-	TRBD2	TRBV30	TRBJ2-7	CAWSVGRGAYEQYF	TGTGCCTGGAGTGTGGGGCGGGGGGCCTACGAGCAGTACTTC
-	TRBD1	TRBV4-1	TRBJ1-1	CASSQSGTGLTEAFF	TGCGCCAGCAGCCAATCCGGGACAGGGTTAACTGAAGCTTTCTTT
-	-	TRBV7-2	TRBJ1-1	CASSLPLTTEAFF	TGTGCCAGCAGCTTACCGTTGACAACTGAAGCTTTCTTT
-	-	TRBV7-9	TRBJ1-4	CASSSRATNEKLFF	TGTGCCAGCAGTTCCAGGGCAACTAATGAAAAACTGTTTTTT
-	TRBD2	TRBV5-1	TRBJ2-5	CASSLAEAGGRETQYF	TGCGCCAGCAGCTTGGCCGAAGCGGGAGGGCGGGAGACCCAGTACTTC
-	-	TRBV21-1	TRBJ1-5	CASSKGSTGMVSNQPQHF	TGTGCCAGCAGCAAAGGAAGTACAGGGATGGTGAGCAATCAGCCCCAGCATTTT
-	TRBD2	TRBV3-1/TRBV3-2	TRBJ2-1	CASSRGLAGVKQFF	TGTGCCAGCAGCCGCGGACTAGCGGGAGTTAAGCAGTTCTTC
few	-	TRBV11-2	TRBJ1-6	CASSLRGRGNSPLHF	TGTGCCAGCAGCTTACGGGGCAGGGGTAATTCACCCCTCCACTTT
many	-	TRBV10-3	TRBJ2-3	CAISPGQTSSTDTQYF	TGTGCCATCAGCCCCGGACAGACCTCTAGCACAGATACGCAGTATTTT
-	-	TRBV5-1	TRBJ1-3	CASSLEGAGGNTIYF	TGCGCCAGCAGCTTGGAAGGGGCAGGTGGAAACACCATATATTTT
-	TRBD1	TRBV5-1	TRBJ1-2	CASSPEGRGRDYGYTF	TGCGCCAGCAGCCCGGAGGGCAGGGGGCGTGACTATGGCTACACCTTC